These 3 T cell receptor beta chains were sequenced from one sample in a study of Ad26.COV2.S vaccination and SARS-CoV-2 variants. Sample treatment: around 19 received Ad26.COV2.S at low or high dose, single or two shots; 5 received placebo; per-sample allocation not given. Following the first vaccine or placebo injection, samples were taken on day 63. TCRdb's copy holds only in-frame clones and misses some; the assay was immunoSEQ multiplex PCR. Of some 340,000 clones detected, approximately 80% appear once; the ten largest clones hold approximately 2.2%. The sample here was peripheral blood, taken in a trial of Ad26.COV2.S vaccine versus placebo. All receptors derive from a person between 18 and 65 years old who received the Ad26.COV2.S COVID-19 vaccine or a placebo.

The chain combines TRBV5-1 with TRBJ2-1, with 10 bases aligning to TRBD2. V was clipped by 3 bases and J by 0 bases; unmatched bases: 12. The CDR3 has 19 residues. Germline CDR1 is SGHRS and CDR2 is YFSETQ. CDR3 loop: CASSSLLAGGESSYNEQFF. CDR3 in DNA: TGCGCCAGCAGCTCCCTATTAGCGGGGGGCGAAAGCTCCTACAATGAGCAGTTCTTC.

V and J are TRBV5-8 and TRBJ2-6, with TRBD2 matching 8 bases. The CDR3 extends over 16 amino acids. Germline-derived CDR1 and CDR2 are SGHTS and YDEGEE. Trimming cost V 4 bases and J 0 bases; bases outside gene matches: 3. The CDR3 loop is CASSLRGGSGANVLTF. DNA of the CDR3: TGTGCCAGCAGCCTACGGGGGGGCTCTGGGGCCAACGTCCTGACTTTC.

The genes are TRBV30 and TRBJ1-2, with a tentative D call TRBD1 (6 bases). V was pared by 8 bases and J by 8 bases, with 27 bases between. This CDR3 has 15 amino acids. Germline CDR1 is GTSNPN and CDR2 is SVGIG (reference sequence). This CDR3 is CAGRLGAGATGGYTF. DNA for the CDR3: TGTGCCGGAAGATTGGGTGCAGGCGCTACAGGGGGCTACACCTTC.